This entry lists 18 T cell receptor beta chains sequenced from one sample in a study of long-term antiretroviral therapy in people with HIV. At the survey level, the v3.0 immunoSEQ assay was run. Clones were sequenced by immunoSEQ multiplex PCR, and TCRdb holds only the in-frame ones, with some missing. Found here are 20,000 to 25,000 clones, under 85% of them singletons; the top ten hold roughly 18%. The sequencing here drew on unsorted PBMCs, taken 0.5 years before starting antiretroviral therapy. Receptors were obtained from a man aged 35-49 years with HIV.

V and J are TRBV5-4 and TRBJ1-1; 10 bases are shared with TRBD1. Germline loops: CDR1 SGHNT, CDR2 YYREEE (reference sequence). CDR3 length: 14 residues. V was clipped by 3 bases and J by 5 bases; unmatched bases: 4. The chain's CDR3 is CASSSDRGITEAFF. Written as DNA, the CDR3 is TGTGCCAGCAGCTCGGACAGGGGGATTACTGAAGCTTTCTTT.

The chain is built from TRBV7-3 and TRBJ2-1; 10 nucleotides line up with TRBD1. CDR1 and CDR2 (germline): SGHTA, FQGTGA. The CDR3 consists of 15 residues. The V and J ends lost 5 bases and 6 bases, in that order; junction bases with no gene match: 7. The DNA for the CDR3 is TGTGCCAGCAGCCGACAGGGGGCGATACTCAATGAGCAGTTCTTC. Translating it yields CASSRQGAILNEQFF.

This clone came up once. This sequence joins TRBV6-5 and TRBJ2-7, with TRBD1 identical over 8 bases. The CDR3 is 15 amino acids. Germline V gene data show CDR1 as MNHEY and CDR2 as SVGAGI. Trimming took 4 bases from V and 0 from J; bases not matched to a gene: 5. CDR3 residues: CASSFDRGGSYEQYF. The CDR3 DNA is TGTGCCAGCAGTTTCGACAGGGGTGGCTCCTACGAGCAGTACTTC.

The chain combines TRBV5-6 with TRBJ2-7; 8 bases agree with TRBD2. There are 15 residues in the CDR3. J lost 4 bases, V lost 4 bases, and 10 bases had no gene match. Germline V gene sequence: CDR1 SGHDT, CDR2 YYEEEE. CDR3 nucleotides: TGTGCCAGCAGCCAAGGTCTCGGACTAGCTTACGAGCAGTACTTC. Translating it yields CASSQGLGLAYEQYF.

The V gene is TRBV7-9, the J gene TRBJ2-7; no firm D call. Trimming shortened V by 4 bases and J by 2 bases, and 15 bases separated the two germline ends. The CDR3 is made up of 15 amino acids. Germline CDR1 SEHNR, CDR2 FQNEAQ (reference sequence). The CDR3 coding sequence is TGTGCCAGCAGCTCCCCCCCATGGTCCGCCTACGAGCAGTACTTC. It codes for CASSSPPWSAYEQYF. Supplemented by reference TRBV7-9 and TRBJ2-7, the full variable domain reads DTGVSQNPRHKITKRGQNVTFRCDPISEHNRLYWYRQTLGQGPEFLTYFQNEAQLEKSRLLSDRFSAERPKGSFSTLEIQRTEQGDSAMYLCASSSPPWSAYEQYFGPGTRLTVT.

The chain combines TRBV5-5 with TRBJ2-7, with D tentatively TRBD1 (6 bases). There are 14 residues in the CDR3. The V gene's germline CDR1 is SGHKS and CDR2 YYEKEE (reference sequence). Between the trimmed V and J ends, which lost 3 bases and 2 bases, there was a span of 12 bases. CDR3 in DNA: TGTGCCAGCAGCTCCCGAACAGGGACCTACGAGCAGTACTTC. Protein sequence: CASSSRTGTYEQYF.

The chain recombines TRBV6-4 with TRBJ1-1; D is unresolved. Per germline, CDR1 MRHNA and CDR2 SNTAGT. This CDR3 is 13 amino acids long. Trimming shortened V by 3 bases and J by 1 base, and 6 bases separated the two germline ends. The CDR3 protein is CASSERQNTEAFF. The CDR3 DNA reads TGTGCCAGCAGTGAACGTCAGAACACTGAAGCTTTCTTT.

The chain joins TRBV5-8 to TRBJ1-1, with 7 bases identical to TRBD1. V lost 4 bases, J lost 11 bases, and 14 bases stayed unmatched. There are 14 residues in the CDR3. Germline loops: CDR1 SGHTS, CDR2 YDEGEE. The CDR3 loop reads CASSKEGAGRGAFF. The CDR3 DNA is TGTGCCAGCAGCAAAGAGGGGGCAGGGAGAGGTGCTTTCTTT.

J is TRBJ2-1 and V is TRBV30, with TRBD2 matching 8 bases. The CDR3 runs to 15 residues. Germline V gene data show CDR1 as GTSNPN and CDR2 as SVGIG (reference sequence). The V segment lost 4 bases and the J segment 2 bases; nucleotides outside the gene matches: 7. The CDR3 loop reads CAWTRGGRAYNEQFF. The CDR3, as DNA: TGTGCCTGGACTCGGGGGGGCCGAGCCTACAATGAGCAGTTCTTC. The variable domain in full, with the rest retrieved from reference TRBV30 and TRBJ2-1, is SQTIHQWPATLVQPVGSPLSLECTVEGTSNPNLYWYRQAAGRGLQLLFYSVGIGQISSEVPQNLSASRPQDRQFILSSKKLLLSDSGFYLCAWTRGGRAYNEQFFGPGTRLTVL.

This chain joins TRBV7-2 and TRBJ2-1; 12 nucleotides align to TRBD2. The trim removed 2 bases at V and 2 bases at J, leaving 7 bases unmatched. Germline CDR1 reads SGHTA; CDR2 reads FQGNSA. The CDR3 length is 18 residues. The CDR3 DNA follows: TGTGCCAGCAGCTTAAGGCTAGCGGGGGGGCAAGCCTACAATGAGCAGTTCTTC. Translating gives CASSLRLAGGQAYNEQFF.

A few counts support this clone. The rearrangement links TRBV7-9 to TRBJ1-6, with D possibly matching TRBD1 (5 bases). The CDR3 runs 14 residues. The germline V and J ends were trimmed by 5 bases and 7 bases, with 12 bases remaining between them. The germline gives CDR1 SEHNR, CDR2 FQNEAQ (reference sequence). The CDR3 DNA is TGTGCCAGCAGCCCCTGGGACGGCAATTCACCCCTCCACTTT. It encodes CASSPWDGNSPLHF.

CDR3 sequence: CSVLPREFNYGYTF. The CDR3 coding sequence is TGCAGCGTTTTACCCCGGGAGTTTAACTATGGCTACACCTTC. The V call is TRBV29-1, the J call TRBJ1-2; D unresolved. The CDR3 is made up of 14 amino acids. Germline CDR1 reads SQVTM; CDR2 reads ANQGSEA. Trimming left V 5 bases short and J 1 base short, with 14 bases between.

The genes are TRBV2 and TRBJ2-7; TRBD2 aligns across 11 bases. CDR3 length equals 16 residues. Germline V gene sequence: CDR1 SNHLY, CDR2 FYNNEI. The trim removed 8 bases at V and 7 bases at J, leaving 16 bases unmatched. CDR3 region: CASYSLQTSGEGEQYF. The CDR3 DNA reads as TGTGCCAGCTACAGCCTCCAGACTAGCGGGGAGGGGGAGCAGTACTTC.

The rearrangement joins TRBV6-6 to TRBJ1-6; no clear D. V was trimmed by 5 bases and J by 5 bases, leaving 7 bases between them. In germline, CDR1 is MNHNY, CDR2 SVGAGI (reference sequence). The CDR3 is 13 amino acids. CDR3 DNA sequence: TGTGCCAGCAGTACCCAGGATAATTCACCCCTCCACTTT. Translation: CASSTQDNSPLHF.

The DNA of the CDR3 is TGTGCCAGCAGCTTACCCGGGACAAACGAGCAGTACTTC. Residues: CASSLPGTNEQYF. The chain links TRBV5-5 to TRBJ2-7; maybe TRBD1 (6 bases). The CDR3 has 13 amino acids. Per germline, CDR1 SGHKS and CDR2 YYEKEE (reference sequence). V was cut by 2 bases and J by 5 bases, with 11 bases left in between.

The rearrangement joins TRBV6-5 to TRBJ2-1, with TRBD1 matching over 7 bases. Per the germline V gene, CDR1 is MNHEY and CDR2 is SVGAGI. The V gene end was trimmed by 2 bases and the J gene end by 8 bases; junction bases not matched to a gene: 12. The CDR3 has 16 amino acids. The CDR3 spells CASSYAIPRQGYEQFF. The CDR3 DNA sequence: TGTGCCAGCAGTTACGCCATCCCACGACAGGGCTATGAGCAGTTCTTC.

This chain links TRBV7-8 with TRBJ1-2; D is unresolved. This CDR3 spans 18 amino acids. Looked up from germline, CDR1 is SGHVS and CDR2 is FQNEAQ. V gave up 1 base and J gave up 5 bases, with 23 bases separating them. CDR3 residues: CASSLEGQSARRGYGYTF. DNA of the CDR3: TGTGCCAGCAGCTTAGAGGGTCAGTCCGCACGGCGGGGTTATGGCTACACCTTC.

The chain links TRBV6-6 to TRBJ2-7, with no clear D. Germline values: CDR1 MNHNY, CDR2 SVGAGI (reference sequence). Trimming took 6 bases from V and 5 from J, leaving 17 bases between them. The CDR3 is made up of 14 amino acids. The chain's CDR3 is CASRREGKVHEQYF. The CDR3 nucleotides read TGTGCCAGCAGGCGCGAAGGCAAGGTCCACGAGCAGTACTTC.